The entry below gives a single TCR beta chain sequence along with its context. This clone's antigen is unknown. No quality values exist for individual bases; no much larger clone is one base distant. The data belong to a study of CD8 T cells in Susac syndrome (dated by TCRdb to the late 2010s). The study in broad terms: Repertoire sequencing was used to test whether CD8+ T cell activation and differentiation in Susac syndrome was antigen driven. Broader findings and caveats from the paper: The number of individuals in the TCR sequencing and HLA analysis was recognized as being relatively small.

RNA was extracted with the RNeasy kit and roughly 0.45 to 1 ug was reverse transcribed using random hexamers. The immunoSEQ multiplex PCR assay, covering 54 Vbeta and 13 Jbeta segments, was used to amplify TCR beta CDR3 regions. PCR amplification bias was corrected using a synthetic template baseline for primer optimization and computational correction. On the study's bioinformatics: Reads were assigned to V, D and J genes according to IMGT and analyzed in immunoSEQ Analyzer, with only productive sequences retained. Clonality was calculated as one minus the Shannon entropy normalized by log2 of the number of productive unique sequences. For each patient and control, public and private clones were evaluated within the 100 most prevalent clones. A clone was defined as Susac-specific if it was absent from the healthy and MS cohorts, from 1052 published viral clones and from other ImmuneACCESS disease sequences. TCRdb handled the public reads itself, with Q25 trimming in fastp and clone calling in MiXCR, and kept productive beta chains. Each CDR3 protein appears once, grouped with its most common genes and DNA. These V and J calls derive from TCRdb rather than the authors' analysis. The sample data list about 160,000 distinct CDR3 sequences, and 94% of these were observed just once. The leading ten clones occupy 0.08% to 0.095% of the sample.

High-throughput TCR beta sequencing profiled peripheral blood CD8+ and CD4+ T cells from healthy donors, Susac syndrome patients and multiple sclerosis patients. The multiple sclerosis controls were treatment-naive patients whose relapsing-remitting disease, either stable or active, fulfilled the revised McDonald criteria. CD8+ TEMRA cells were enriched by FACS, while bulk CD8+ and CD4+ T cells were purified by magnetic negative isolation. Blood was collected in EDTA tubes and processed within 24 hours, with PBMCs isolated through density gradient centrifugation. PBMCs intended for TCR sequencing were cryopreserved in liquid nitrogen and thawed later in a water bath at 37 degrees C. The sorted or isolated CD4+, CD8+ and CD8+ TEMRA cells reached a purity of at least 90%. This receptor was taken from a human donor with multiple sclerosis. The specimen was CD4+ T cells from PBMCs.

CDR3 protein: CASSLGSEPQHF. DNA sequence: TGTGCCAGCAGCTTAGGCAGCGAGCCCCAGCATTTT. In this chain, TRBV7-2 is recombined with TRBJ1-5; the D gene cannot be resolved reliably. The germline V gene gives CDR1 as SGHTA and CDR2 as FQGNSA. The CDR3, from cysteine to phenylalanine, totals 12 residues. Only the CDR3 part of the read is kept: 36 bases, read in frame from the first base. V loses 1 base, J loses 8 bases, and the germline ends lie 6 bases apart.